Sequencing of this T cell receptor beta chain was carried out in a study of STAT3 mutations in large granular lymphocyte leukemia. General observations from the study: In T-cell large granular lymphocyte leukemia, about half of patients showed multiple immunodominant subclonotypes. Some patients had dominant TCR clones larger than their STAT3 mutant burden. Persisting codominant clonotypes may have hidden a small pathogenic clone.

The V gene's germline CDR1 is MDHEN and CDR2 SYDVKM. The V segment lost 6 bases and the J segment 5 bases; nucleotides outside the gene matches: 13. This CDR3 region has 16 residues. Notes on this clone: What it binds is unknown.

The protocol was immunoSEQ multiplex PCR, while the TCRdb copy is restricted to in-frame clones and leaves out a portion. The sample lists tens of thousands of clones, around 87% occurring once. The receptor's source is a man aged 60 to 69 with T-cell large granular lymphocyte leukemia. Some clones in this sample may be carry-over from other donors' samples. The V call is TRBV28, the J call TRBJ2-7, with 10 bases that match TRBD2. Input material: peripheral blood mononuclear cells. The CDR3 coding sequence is TGTGCCAGCAGAACCCACTATAGCGGGAGGAGCGACGAGCAGTACTTC. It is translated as CASRTHYSGRSDEQYF.